Below, one T cell receptor (beta chain) is given with its context. These data come from a study of blood T cell repertoires in COVID-19. As for the study in general: Specimens from acute and convalescent COVID-19 originated in the United States, Italy and Spain.

Per the original methods: How many nucleated cells were present was estimated from reference gene primer amplification. TCRdb's table, derived via immunoSEQ multiplex PCR, lists solely in-frame clones and lacks some. V and J calls and clone size are those listed in that table; D and trimming were worked out from the DNA. The sample carries 330,000 or so clones, 75% to 90% recorded once. CDR3 length: 14 residues. V was clipped by 0 bases and J by 3 bases; unmatched bases: 1. The germline V gene encodes CDR1 SGDLS and CDR2 YYNGEE. The study assigned cohorts using participant-reported clinical history. Resolution of symptoms, clearance, or two negative PCRs was present in recovered Cohort 3 donors.

The sequence derives from a young man who had recovered from COVID-19. The chain combines TRBV9 with TRBJ2-7; 9 positions match TRBD1. The sample comprised PBMCs or T cells enriched from blood (not recorded which). The CDR3 coding sequence is TGTGCCAGCAGCGTAGGACAGGGGGTCTACGAGCAGTACTTC. Translation gives CASSVGQGVYEQYF.